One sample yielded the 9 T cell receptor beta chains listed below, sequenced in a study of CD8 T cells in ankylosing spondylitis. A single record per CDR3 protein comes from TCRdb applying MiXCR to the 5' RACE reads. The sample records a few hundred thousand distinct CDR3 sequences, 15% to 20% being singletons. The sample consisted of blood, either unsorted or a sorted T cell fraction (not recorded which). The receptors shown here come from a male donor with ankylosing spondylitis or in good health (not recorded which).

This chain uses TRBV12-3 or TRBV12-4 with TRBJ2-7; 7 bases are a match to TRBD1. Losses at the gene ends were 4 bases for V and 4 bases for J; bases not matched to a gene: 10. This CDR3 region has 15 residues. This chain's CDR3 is CASSSQTGLFYEQYF. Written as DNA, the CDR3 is TGTGCCAGCAGTTCTCAGACAGGGTTATTTTACGAGCAGTACTTC.

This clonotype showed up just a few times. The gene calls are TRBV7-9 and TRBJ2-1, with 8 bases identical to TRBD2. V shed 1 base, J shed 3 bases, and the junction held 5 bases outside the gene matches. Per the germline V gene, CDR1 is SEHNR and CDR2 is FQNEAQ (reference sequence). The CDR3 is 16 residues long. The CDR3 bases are TGTGCCAGCAGCTTAGAGATAGCGGGGAACTACAATGAGCAGTTCTTC. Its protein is CASSLEIAGNYNEQFF. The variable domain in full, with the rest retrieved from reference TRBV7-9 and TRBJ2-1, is DTGVSQNPRHKITKRGQNVTFRCDPISEHNRLYWYRQTLGQGPEFLTYFQNEAQLEKSRLLSDRFSAERPKGSFSTLEIQRTEQGDSAMYLCASSLEIAGNYNEQFFGPGTRLTVL.

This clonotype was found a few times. CDR3 DNA: TGCGCCAGCAGCCAGCTCGGGACTAGCGGAGATACGCAGTATTTT. Translated, it gives CASSQLGTSGDTQYF. This rearrangement joins TRBV4-1 to TRBJ2-3; 11 positions match TRBD2. CDR1 MGHRA and CDR2 YSYEKL come from the germline V gene. V shed 3 bases and J 5 bases; nucleotides not matched to a gene: 4. The CDR3 runs to 15 residues.

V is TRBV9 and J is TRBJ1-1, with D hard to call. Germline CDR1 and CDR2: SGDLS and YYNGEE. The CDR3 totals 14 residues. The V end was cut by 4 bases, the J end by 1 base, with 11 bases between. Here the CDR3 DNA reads TGTGCCAGCAGCCTTCTAGCGGGGAACACTGAAGCTTTCTTT. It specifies CASSLLAGNTEAFF.

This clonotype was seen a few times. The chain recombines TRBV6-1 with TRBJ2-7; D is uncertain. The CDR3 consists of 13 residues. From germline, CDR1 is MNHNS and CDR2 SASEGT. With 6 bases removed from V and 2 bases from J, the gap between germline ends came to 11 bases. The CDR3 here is CASREPLTYEQYF. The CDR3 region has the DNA TGTGCCAGCAGAGAACCTTTAACCTACGAGCAGTACTTC.

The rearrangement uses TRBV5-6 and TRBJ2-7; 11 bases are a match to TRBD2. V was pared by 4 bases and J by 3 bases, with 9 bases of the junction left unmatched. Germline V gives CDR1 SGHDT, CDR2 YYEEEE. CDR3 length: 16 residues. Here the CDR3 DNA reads TGTGCCAGCAGCCCGGGCGGGCTAGCGGGAGGCTACGAGCAGTACTTC. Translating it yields CASSPGGLAGGYEQYF. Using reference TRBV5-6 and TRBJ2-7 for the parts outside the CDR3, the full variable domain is DAGVTQSPTHLIKTRGQQVTLRCSPKSGHDTVSWYQQALGQGPQFIFQYYEEEERQRGNFPDRFSGHQFPNYSSELNVNALLLGDSALYLCASSPGGLAGGYEQYFGPGTRLTVT.

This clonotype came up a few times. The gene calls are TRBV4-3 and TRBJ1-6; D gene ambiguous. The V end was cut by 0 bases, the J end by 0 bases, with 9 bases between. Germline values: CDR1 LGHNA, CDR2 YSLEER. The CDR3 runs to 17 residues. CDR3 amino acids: CASSQDRGSSYNSPLHF. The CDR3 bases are TGCGCCAGCAGCCAAGATCGAGGGAGCTCCTATAATTCACCCCTCCACTTT.

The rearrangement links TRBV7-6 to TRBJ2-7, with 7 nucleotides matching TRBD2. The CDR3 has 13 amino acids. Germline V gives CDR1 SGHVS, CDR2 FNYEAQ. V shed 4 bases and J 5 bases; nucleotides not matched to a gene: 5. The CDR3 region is CASSSWDYHEQYF. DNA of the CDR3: TGTGCCAGCAGCTCATGGGACTACCACGAGCAGTACTTC.

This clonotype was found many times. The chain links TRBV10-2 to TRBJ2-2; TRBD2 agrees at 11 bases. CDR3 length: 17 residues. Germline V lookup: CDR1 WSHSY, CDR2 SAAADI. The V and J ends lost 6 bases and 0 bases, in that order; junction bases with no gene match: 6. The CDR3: CASRGLAEYPNTGELFF. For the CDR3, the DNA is TGCGCCAGCAGGGGACTAGCGGAATACCCGAACACCGGGGAGCTGTTTTTT.